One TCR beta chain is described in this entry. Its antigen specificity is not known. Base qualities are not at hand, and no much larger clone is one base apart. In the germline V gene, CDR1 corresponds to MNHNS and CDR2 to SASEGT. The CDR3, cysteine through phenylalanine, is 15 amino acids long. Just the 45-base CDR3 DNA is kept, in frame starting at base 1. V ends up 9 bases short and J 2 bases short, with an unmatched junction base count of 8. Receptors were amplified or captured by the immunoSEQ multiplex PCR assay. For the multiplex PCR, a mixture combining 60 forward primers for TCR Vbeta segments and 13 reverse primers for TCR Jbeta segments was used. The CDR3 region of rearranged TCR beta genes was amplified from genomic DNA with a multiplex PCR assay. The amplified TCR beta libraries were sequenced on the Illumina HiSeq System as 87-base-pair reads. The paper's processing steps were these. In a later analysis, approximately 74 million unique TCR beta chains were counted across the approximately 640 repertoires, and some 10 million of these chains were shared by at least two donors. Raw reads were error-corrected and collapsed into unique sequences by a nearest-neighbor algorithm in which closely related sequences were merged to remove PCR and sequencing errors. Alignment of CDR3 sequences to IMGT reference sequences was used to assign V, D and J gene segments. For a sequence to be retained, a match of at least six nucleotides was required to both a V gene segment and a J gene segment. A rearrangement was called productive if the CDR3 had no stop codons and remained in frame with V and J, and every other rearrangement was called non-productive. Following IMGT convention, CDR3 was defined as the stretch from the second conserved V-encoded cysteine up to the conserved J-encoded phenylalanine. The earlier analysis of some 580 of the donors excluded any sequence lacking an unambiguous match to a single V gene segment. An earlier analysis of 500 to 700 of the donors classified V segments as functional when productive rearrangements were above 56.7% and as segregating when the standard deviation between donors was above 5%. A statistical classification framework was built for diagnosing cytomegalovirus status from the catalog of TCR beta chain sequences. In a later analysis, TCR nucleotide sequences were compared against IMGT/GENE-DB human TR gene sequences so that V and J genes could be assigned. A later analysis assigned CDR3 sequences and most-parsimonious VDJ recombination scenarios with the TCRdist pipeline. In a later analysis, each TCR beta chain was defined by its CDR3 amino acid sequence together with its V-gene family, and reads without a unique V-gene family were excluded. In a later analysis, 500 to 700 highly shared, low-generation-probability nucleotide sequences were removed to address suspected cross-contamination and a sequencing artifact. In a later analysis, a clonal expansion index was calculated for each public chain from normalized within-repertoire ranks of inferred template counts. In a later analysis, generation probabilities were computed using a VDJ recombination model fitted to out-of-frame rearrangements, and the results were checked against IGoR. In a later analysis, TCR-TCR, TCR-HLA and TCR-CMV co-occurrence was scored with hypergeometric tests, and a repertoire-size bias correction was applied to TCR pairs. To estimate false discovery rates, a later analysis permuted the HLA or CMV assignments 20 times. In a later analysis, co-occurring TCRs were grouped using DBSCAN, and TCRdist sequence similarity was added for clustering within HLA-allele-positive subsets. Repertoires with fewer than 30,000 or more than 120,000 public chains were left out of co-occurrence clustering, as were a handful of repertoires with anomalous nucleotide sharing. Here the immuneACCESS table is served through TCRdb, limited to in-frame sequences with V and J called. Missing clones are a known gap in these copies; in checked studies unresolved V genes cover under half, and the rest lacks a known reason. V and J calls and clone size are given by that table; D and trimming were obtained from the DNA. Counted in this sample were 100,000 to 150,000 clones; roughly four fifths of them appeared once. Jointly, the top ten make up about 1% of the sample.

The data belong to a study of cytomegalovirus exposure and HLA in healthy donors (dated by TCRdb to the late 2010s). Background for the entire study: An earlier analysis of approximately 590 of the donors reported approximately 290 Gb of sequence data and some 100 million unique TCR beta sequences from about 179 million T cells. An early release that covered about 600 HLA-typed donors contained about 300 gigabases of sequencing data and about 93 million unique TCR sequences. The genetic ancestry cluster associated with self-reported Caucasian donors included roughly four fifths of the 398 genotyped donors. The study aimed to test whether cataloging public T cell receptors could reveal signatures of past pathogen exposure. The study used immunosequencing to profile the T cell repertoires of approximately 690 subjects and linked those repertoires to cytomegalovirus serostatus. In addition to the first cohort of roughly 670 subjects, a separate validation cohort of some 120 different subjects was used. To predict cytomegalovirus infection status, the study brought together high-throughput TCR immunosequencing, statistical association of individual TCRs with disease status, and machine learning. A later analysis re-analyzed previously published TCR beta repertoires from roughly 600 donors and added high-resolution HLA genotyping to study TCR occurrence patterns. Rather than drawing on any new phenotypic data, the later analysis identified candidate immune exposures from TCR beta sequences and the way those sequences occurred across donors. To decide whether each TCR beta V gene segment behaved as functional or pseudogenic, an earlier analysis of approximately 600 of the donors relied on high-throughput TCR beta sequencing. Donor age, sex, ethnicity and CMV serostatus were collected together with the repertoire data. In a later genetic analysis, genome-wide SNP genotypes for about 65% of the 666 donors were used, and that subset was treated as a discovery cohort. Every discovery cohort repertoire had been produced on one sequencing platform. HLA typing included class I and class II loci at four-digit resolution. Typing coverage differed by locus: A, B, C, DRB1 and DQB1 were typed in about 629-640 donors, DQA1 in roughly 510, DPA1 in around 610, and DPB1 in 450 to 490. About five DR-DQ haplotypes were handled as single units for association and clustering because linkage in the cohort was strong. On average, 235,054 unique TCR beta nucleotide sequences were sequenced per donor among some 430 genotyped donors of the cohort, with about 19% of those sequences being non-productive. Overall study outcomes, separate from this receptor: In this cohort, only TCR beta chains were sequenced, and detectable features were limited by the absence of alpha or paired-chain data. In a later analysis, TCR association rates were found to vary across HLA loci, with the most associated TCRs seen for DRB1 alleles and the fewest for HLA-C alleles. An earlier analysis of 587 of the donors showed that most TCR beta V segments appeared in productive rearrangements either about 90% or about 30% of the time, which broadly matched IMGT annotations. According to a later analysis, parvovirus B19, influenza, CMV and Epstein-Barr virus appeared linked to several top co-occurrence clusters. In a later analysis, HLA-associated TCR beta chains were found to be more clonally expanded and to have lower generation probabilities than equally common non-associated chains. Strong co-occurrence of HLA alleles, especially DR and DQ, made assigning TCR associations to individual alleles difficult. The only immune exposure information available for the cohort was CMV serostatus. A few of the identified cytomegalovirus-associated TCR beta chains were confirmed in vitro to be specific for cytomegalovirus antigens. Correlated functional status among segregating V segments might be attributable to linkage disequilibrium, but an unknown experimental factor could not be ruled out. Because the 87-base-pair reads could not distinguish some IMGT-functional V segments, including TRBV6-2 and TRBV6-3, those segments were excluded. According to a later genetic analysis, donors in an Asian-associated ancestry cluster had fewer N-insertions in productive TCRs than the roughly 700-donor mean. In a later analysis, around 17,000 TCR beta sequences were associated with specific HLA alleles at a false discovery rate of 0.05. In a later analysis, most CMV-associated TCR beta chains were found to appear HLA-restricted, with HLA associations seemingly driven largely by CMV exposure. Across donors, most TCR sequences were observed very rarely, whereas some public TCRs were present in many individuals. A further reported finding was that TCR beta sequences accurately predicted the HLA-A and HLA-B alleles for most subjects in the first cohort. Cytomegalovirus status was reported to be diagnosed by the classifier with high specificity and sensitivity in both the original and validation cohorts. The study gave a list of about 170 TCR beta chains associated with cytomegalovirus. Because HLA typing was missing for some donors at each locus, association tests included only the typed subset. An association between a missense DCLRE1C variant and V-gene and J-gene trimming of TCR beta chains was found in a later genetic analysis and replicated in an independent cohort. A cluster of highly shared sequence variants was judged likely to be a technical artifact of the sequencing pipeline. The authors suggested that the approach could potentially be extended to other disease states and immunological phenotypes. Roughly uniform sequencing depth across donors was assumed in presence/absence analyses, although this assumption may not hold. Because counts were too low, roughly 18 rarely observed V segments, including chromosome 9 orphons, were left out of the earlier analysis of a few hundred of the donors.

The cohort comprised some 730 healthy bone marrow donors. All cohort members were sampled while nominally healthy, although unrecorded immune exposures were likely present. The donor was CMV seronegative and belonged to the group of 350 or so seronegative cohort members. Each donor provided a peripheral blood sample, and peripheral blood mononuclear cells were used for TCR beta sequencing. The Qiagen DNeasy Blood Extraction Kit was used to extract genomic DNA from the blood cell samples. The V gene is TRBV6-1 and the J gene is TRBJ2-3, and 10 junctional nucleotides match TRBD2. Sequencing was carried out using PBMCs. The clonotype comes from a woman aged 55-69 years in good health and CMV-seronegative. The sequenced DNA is TGTGCCAGTACCATAAGCGGGAGGGTCACAGATACGCAGTATTTT. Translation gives CASTISGRVTDTQYF.